This record looks at one TCR beta chain sequence and its context. This record belongs to a study of blood T cell repertoires in COVID-19. This CDR3 has 14 residues. V shed 2 bases and J shed 9 bases, with 11 bases lying between them. The germline CDR1 and CDR2 sequences are LNHDA and SQIVND (reference sequence). Sequenced by immunoSEQ multiplex PCR; TCRdb stores in-frame clones only, minus some. The sample lists 98,000 or so clones; about four fifths were seen once. The gene calls are TRBV19 and TRBJ1-6, with D perhaps TRBD1 (5 bases). Sequences were obtained from peripheral blood. The clonotype originates from a woman older than 75 with active or convalescent COVID-19. The CDR3 DNA is TGTGCCAGTAGTATACAGGAGGGGCTTTCACCCCTCCACTTT. It translates to CASSIQEGLSPLHF.